These T cell receptor beta chains were read from a single sample in a study of human T cells and chemical hapten exposure. TCRdb reprocessed the RACE reads via MiXCR and lists one record per CDR3 protein. Among roughly 250,000 distinct CDR3 sequences listed, about 9% were seen once. Sequences were derived from whole blood, sampled in connection with sensitization to the hapten diphenylcyclopropenone (DPC). These receptors came from a woman aged 40-49 years with alopecia areata. Some clones in this sample may be carry-over from other donors' samples. Each CDR3 is given with its conserved first and last residue. D genes are given only for firm matches. Some rows have no size entry. The others give once, few or many, or a class for an expanded clone.

J gene,V gene,D gene,clone size,CDR3 protein,CDR3 DNA
TRBJ1-4,TRBV11-2,TRBD1,many,CASSGTEFNEKLFF,TGTGCCAGCAGCGGGACAGAGTTTAATGAAAAACTGTTTTTT
TRBJ2-3,TRBV20-1,NA,NA,CSATSELSTDTQYF,TGCAGTGCGACCTCGGAACTAAGCACAGATACGCAGTATTTT
TRBJ2-7,TRBV7-3,TRBD1,many,CASSSGTGSYEQYF,TGTGCCAGCAGTTCCGGGACAGGGTCCTACGAGCAGTACTTC
TRBJ2-2,TRBV29-1,NA,few,CSVAPSTSNTGELFF,TGCAGCGTTGCCCCTAGCACATCGAACACCGGGGAGCTGTTTTTT
TRBJ1-4,TRBV7-9,NA,NA,CASSFVVGNEKLFF,TGTGCCAGCAGCTTTGTGGTTGGAAATGAAAAACTGTTTTTT
TRBJ1-2,TRBV7-9,NA,NA,CASSFLVSDNYGYTF,TGTGCCAGCAGCTTCCTCGTGTCAGACAACTATGGCTACACCTTC
TRBJ2-1,TRBV20-1,TRBD1,NA,CSARRGQGGYNEQFF,TGCAGTGCTAGACGCGGACAGGGAGGCTACAATGAGCAGTTCTTC
TRBJ2-1,TRBV6-5,TRBD2,few,CASSRSAGGYNEQFF,TGTGCCAGCAGTCGCAGCGCGGGGGGTTACAATGAGCAGTTCTTC
TRBJ2-3,TRBV28,NA,NA,CAIQKGGTLDTQYF,TGTGCCATCCAGAAAGGGGGGACTTTGGATACGCAGTATTTT
TRBJ1-2,TRBV10-3,NA,NA,CAVGVGQNYGYTF,TGTGCCGTGGGGGTGGGACAAAACTATGGCTACACCTTC
TRBJ2-5,TRBV6-2/TRBV6-3,TRBD1,few,CASSYSIGDRGQETQYF,TGTGCCAGCAGTTACTCGATTGGAGACAGGGGGCAAGAGACCCAGTACTTC
TRBJ2-3,TRBV7-2,NA,NA,CASSLQPPVSADTQYF,TGTGCCAGCAGCTTACAGCCGCCTGTATCGGCAGATACGCAGTATTTT